This T cell receptor beta chain was retrieved from a study of T cell responses to AZD1222 COVID-19 vaccine (dated by TCRdb to about 2021). With regard to the full study: AZD1222 recipients with second doses at about 4 weeks or about 12 weeks were pooled, because spike-specific TCR depth and breadth did not differ between schedules. A total of more than 230 trial participants underwent TCR sequencing, of whom more than 200 had received two doses of AZD1222 and around 25 had received two doses of the MenACWY control vaccine. Trial participants were enrolled by age into 18-55, 56-69 and 70-plus year subgroups, with around 140, 26 and 57 TCR-sequenced participants respectively.

The sample's time point label, in plain terms: baseline before first vaccination. Vaccinee samples came from UK trials COV001 and COV002, including a single-blind randomized controlled phase 2/3 trial of AZD1222 (ChAdOx1 nCoV-19) in healthy adults. For TCRbeta chain sequencing, PBMC samples from trial participants were taken at day 0 and at day 28 after the second dose. Findings and caveats that apply to the study as a whole: The 56-69-year group was small, and its depth increase did not reach significance, likely because of low power. Reportedly, almost half of the unique spike-specific TCRs recognized epitopes lying outside the regions that are mutated in the B.1.351 and B.1.1.7 variants. Because no samples from the day 14 peak response were available, repertoires could be characterized only after the peak T cell response. Only five or six AZD1222 recipients were SARS-CoV-2 seropositive at baseline, limiting conclusions about previously exposed vaccinees. CD4 TCRs associated with the vaccine covered the entire spike protein, and the dominant responses were in regions 160-218 and 743-854. After two AZD1222 doses, both the breadth and the depth of spike-specific TCRs were significantly higher than at day 0 and than in MenACWY recipients. Participants were mostly white British, with more females than males. The authors suggested clonal diversity may have been underestimated.

CDR1 is given as SGHTA and CDR2 as FQGNSA, both from the germline V gene. The CDR3 holds 16 amino acids from the cysteine to the phenylalanine. Only the CDR3 part of the read is kept: 48 bases, read in frame from the first base. V lost 3 bases and J lost 2 bases, and the count of bases not matched to a germline gene is 5. The CDR3 regions of human TCRbeta chains were subjected to immunosequencing. The authors' analysis ran thus. TCRs in the repertoires were matched against a reference library of SARS-CoV-2-specific TCRs that had been generated with the MIRA antigen-specificity platform. Breadth was defined as the fraction of unique TCRs that were SARS-CoV-2-associated. Depth was defined as the fraction of total T cells that were SARS-CoV-2-associated. Using the MIRA data, each spike-specific TCR was assigned both to the spike region to which the TCR was reactive and to a CD4 or CD8 class. Log10-transformed breadth and depth values were compared by one-way ANOVA with Sidak's multiple comparisons tests. The source is immuneACCESS, and TCRdb retained only in-frame sequences with V and J called. Part of the clones is not carried over; for the studies checked, unresolved V genes explain less than half of this, and the remainder is unexplained. For V, J and clone size, that table is used; D and trimming come from the DNA. The sample table holds 100,000 or so clones, of which roughly 89% were seen once. Of the sample, 15% to 20% falls within the top ten clones.

This clone was seen only a few times. What antigen it recognizes has not been identified. Per-base qualities were not stored, and no clone one base away is much larger. The sequence derives from an adult in good health. The V gene is TRBV7-2 and the J gene is TRBJ2-2; a stretch of 8 junction bases matches TRBD2. The material sequenced was peripheral blood, taken on day 0 of AZD1222 vaccination. The DNA sequence reads TGTGCCAGCAGCTTTAGCGGGACAACCAACACCGGGGAGCTGTTTTTT. This encodes CASSFSGTTNTGELFF.